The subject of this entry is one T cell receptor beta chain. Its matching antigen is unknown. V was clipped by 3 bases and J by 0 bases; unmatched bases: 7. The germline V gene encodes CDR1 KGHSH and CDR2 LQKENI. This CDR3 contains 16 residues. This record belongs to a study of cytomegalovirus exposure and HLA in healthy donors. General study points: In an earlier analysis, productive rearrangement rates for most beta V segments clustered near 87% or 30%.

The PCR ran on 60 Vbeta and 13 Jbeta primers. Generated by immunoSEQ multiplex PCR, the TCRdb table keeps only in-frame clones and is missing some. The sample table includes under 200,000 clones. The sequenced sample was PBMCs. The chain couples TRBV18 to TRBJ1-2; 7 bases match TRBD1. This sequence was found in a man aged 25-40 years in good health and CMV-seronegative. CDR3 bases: TGTGCCAGCTCACCCCGTTTAGGGGGCGCTAACTATGGCTACACCTTC. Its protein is CASSPRLGGANYGYTF.